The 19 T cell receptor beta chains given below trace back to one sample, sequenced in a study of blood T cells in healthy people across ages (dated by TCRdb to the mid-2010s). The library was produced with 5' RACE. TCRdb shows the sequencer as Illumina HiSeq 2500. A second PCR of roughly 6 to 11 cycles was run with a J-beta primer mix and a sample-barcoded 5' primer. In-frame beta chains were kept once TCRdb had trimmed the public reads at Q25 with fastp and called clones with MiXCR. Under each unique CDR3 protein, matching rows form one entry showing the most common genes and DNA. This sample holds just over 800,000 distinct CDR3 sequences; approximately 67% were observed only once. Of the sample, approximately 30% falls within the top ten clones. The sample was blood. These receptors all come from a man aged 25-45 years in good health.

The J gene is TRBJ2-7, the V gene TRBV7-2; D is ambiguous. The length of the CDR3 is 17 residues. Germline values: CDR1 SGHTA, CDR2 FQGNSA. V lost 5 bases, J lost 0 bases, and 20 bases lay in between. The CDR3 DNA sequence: TGTGCCAGCAGCCGCCTTAAAGAGGTCCTGAGCTCCTACGAGCAGTACTTC. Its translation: CASSRLKEVLSSYEQYF.

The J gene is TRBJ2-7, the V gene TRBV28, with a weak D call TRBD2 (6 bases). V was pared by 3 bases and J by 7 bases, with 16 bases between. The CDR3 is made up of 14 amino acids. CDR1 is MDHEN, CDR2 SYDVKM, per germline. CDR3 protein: CASSLKQDYNEQYF. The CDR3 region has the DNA TGTGCCAGCAGTTTGAAACAGGACTACAATGAGCAGTACTTC.

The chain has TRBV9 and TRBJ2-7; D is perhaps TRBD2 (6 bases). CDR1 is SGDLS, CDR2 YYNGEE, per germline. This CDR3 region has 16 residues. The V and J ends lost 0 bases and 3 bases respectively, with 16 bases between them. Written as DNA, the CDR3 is TGTGCCAGCAGCGTAGCTACTGCGGGGATGGGCTACGAGCAGTACTTC. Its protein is CASSVATAGMGYEQYF.

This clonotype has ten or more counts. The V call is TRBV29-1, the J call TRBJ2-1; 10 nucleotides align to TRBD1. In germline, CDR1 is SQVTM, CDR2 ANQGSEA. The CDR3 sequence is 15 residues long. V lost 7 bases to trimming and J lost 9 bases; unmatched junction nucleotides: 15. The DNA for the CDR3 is TGCAGCGCAACAGTTTCGGGACAGGGGAGGGGTGAGCAGTTCTTC. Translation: CSATVSGQGRGEQFF.

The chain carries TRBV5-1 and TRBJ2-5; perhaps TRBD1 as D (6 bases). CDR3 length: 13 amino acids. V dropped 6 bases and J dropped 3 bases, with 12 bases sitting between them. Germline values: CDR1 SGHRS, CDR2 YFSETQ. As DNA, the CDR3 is TGCGCCAGCAACCGGGACAATGAAGAGACCCAGTACTTC. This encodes CASNRDNEETQYF.

The CDR3 sequence is CASSQETGQGTYEQYF. CDR3 DNA: TGCGCCAGCAGCCAAGAGACGGGACAGGGGACCTACGAGCAGTACTTC. V is TRBV4-3 and J is TRBJ2-7, with 10 bases matching TRBD1. There are 16 residues in the CDR3. The J segment lost 2 bases and the V segment lost 0 bases, leaving 4 bases of the junction unmatched. CDR1 is LGHNA and CDR2 is YSLEER in the germline V gene.

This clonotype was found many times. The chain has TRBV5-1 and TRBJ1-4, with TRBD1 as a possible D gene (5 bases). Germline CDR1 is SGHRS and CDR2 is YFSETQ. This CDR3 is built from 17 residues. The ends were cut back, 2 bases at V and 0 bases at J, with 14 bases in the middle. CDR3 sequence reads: CASSFTPLGATNEKLFF. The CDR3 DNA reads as TGCGCCAGCAGCTTCACCCCTTTGGGGGCAACTAATGAAAAACTGTTTTTT. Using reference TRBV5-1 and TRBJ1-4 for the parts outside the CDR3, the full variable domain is KAGVTQTPRYLIKTRGQQVTLSCSPISGHRSVSWYQQTPGQGLQFLFEYFSETQRNKGNFPGRFSGRQFSNSRSEMNVSTLELGDSALYLCASSFTPLGATNEKLFFGSGTQLSVL.

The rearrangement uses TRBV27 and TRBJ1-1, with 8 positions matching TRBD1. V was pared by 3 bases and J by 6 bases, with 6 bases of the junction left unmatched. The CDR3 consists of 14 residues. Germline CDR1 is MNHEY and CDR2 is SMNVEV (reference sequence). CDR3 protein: CASSFRDRFAEAFF. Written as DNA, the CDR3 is TGTGCCAGCAGTTTCCGGGACAGGTTCGCTGAAGCTTTCTTT.

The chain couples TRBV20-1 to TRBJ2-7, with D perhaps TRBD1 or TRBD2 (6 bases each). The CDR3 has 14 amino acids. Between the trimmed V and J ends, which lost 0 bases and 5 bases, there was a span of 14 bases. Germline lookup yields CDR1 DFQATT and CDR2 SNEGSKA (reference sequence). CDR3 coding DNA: TGCAGTGCTAGAGATGTGGGGGGCTGGAACGAGCAGTACTTC. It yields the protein CSARDVGGWNEQYF.

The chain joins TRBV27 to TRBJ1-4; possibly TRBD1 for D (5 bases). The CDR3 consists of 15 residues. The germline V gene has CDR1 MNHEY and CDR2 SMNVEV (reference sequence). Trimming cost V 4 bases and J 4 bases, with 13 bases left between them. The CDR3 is CASSSGQHLNEKLFF. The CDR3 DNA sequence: TGTGCCAGCAGTTCAGGACAACACCTTAATGAAAAACTGTTTTTT.

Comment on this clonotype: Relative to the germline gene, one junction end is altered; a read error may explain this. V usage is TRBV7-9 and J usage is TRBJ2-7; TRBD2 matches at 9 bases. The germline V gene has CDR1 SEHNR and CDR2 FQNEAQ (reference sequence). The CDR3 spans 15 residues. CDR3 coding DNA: TGTACCAGCAGCTTTACGACTAGCGGCACCTACGAGCAGTACTTC. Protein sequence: CTSSFTTSGTYEQYF.

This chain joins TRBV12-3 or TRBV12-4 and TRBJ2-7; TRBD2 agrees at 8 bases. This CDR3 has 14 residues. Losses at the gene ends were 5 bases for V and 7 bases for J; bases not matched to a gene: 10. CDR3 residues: CASSLSGIAREQYF. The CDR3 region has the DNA TGTGCCAGCAGTCTTAGCGGGATAGCGAGGGAGCAGTACTTC.

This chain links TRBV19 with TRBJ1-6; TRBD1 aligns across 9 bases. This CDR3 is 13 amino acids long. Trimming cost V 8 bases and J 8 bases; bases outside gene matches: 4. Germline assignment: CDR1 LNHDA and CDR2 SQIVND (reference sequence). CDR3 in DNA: TGTGCCAGTGGGACAGGGTTGGATTCACCCCTCCACTTT. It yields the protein CASGTGLDSPLHF.

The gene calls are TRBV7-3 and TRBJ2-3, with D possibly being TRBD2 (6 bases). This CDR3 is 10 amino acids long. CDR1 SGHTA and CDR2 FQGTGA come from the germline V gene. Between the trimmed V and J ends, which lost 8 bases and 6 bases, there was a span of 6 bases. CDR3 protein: CASAGDTQYF. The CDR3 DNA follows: TGTGCCAGCGCGGGGGATACGCAGTATTTT.

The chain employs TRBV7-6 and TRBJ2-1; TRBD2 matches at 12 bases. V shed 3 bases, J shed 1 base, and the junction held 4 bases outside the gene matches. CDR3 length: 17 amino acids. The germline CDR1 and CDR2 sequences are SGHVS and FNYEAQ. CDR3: CASSFTSGGQSYNEQFF. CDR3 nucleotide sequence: TGTGCCAGCAGCTTCACTAGCGGGGGGCAATCCTACAATGAGCAGTTCTTC. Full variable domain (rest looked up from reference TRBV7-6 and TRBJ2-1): GAGVSQSPRYKVTKRGQDVALRCDPISGHVSLYWYRQALGQGPEFLTYFNYEAQQDKSGLPNDRFSAERPEGSISTLTIQRTEQRDSAMYRCASSFTSGGQSYNEQFFGPGTRLTVL.

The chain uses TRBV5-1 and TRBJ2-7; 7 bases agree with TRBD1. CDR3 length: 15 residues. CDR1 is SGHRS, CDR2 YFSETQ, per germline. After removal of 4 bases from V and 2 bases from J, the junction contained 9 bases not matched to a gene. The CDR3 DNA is TGCGCCAGCAGCGCACTCCGGGACAGTCCCTACGAGCAGTACTTC. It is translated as CASSALRDSPYEQYF.

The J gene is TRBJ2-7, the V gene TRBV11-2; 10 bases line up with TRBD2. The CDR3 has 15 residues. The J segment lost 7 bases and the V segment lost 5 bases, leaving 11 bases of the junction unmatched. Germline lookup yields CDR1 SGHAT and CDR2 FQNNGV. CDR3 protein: CASSVLAGAPWEQYF. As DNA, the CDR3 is TGTGCCAGCAGCGTCCTAGCGGGGGCTCCTTGGGAGCAGTACTTC.

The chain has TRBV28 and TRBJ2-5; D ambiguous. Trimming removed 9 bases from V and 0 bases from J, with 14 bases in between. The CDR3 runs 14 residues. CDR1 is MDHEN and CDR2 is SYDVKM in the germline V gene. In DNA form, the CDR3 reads TGTGCCAGTACAGCCCCCCAGTACCAAGAGACCCAGTACTTC. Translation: CASTAPQYQETQYF. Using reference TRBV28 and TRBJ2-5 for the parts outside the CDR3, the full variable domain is DVKVTQSSRYLVKRTGEKVFLECVQDMDHENMFWYRQDPGLGLRLIYFSYDVKMKEKGDIPEGYSVSREKKERFSLILESASTNQTSMYLCASTAPQYQETQYFGPGTRLLVL.

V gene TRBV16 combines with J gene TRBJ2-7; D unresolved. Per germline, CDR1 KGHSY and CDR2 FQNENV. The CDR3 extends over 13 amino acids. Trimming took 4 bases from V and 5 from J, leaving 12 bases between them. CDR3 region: CASSRPSAHEQYF. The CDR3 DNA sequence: TGTGCCAGCAGCCGCCCGTCTGCTCACGAGCAGTACTTC.